A selection of T cell receptor beta chains follows, all from one sample in a study of blood T cells in healthy people across ages. TCRdb redid the calling of the 5' RACE reads with MiXCR, one entry per CDR3 protein. This sample has over 1,500,000 distinct CDR3 sequences, with 40% to 55% found just once. Material for sequencing was blood. The receptor source for this set is a woman aged 40 to 50 in good health. Each CDR3 is given with its conserved first and last residue. D genes are given only for firm matches. Rows may omit the clone size; those that give it use once, few, many or a size class.

d_call	v_call	cdr3_length	clone_size	j_call	cdr3_aa	cdr3_nt
NA	TRBV29-1	14	few	TRBJ2-5	CSVVFLGAGETQYF	TGCAGCGTTGTGTTTCTGGGGGCTGGGGAGACCCAGTACTTC
TRBD2	TRBV28	16	NA	TRBJ2-7	CASSLATSGGKYEQYF	TGTGCCAGCAGTTTAGCTACTAGCGGGGGGAAGTACGAGCAGTACTTC
NA	TRBV6-5	11	NA	TRBJ1-1	CASLGTTEAFF	TGTGCCAGCCTCGGGACCACTGAAGCTTTCTTT
NA	TRBV5-1	15	many	TRBJ2-1	CASSRDASSYNEQFF	TGTGCCAGCAGTCGGGACGCCAGCTCCTACAATGAGCAGTTCTTC
NA	TRBV7-3	15	few	TRBJ2-5	CASSSTASKGETQYF	TGTGCCAGCAGCTCCACGGCTAGCAAAGGGGAGACCCAGTACTTC
NA	TRBV20-1	13	once	TRBJ2-5	CSAAQQPQETQYF	TGCAGCGCCGCCCAACAGCCTCAAGAGACCCAGTACTTC
NA	TRBV13	16	few	TRBJ2-5	CASSLGFAAGSETQYF	TGTGCCAGCAGCTTAGGATTTGCTGCAGGGTCGGAGACCCAGTACTTC
NA	TRBV7-2	13	NA	TRBJ2-1	CASSTVPRGEQFF	TGTGCCAGCAGCACCGTCCCGCGCGGGGAGCAGTTCTTC
TRBD2	TRBV7-3	14	NA	TRBJ2-3	CACSIGTILDTQYF	TGTGCCTGCAGCATCGGGACTATCTTGGATACGCAGTATTTT
NA	TRBV7-3	15	NA	TRBJ2-1	CASSLTRDAYNEQFF	TGTGCCAGCAGCTTAACGAGAGACGCATACAATGAGCAGTTCTTC
NA	TRBV2	12	NA	TRBJ2-1	CASSEATYEQFF	TGTGCCAGCAGTGAAGCGACATATGAGCAGTTCTTC
NA	TRBV5-1	14	NA	TRBJ1-2	CASSLGGGSSGYTF	TGCGCCAGCAGCTTGGGCGGGGGCTCGAGTGGCTACACCTTC
NA	TRBV9	16	once	TRBJ2-7	CASSVEGELSYNEQYF	TGTGCCAGCAGCGTAGAGGGTGAGCTCTCCTACAATGAGCAGTACTTC
NA	TRBV28	14	few	TRBJ2-4	CASSLVSGQGIQYF	TGTGCCAGCAGCCTGGTGTCAGGGCAGGGCATTCAGTACTTC
NA	TRBV12-3/TRBV12-4	16	few	TRBJ2-3	CASSFRVGPSTDTQYF	TGTGCCAGCAGTTTTAGGGTGGGTCCAAGCACAGATACGCAGTATTTT
TRBD1	TRBV5-1	16	few	TRBJ2-4	CASSLEQWTGVGEQYF	TGCGCCAGCAGCCTAGAACAATGGACAGGGGTGGGAGAGCAGTACTTC
TRBD1	TRBV28	13	NA	TRBJ2-5	CASRTGGTETQYF	TGTGCCAGCAGGACAGGGGGGACAGAGACCCAGTACTTC
TRBD1	TRBV28	13	few	TRBJ2-5	CATKPTGEETQYF	TGTGCCACCAAGCCGACAGGGGAAGAGACCCAGTACTTC
NA	TRBV3-1	12	NA	TRBJ2-7	CASSQDIGPRYF	TGTGCCAGCAGCCAAGATATCGGCCCCCGGTACTTC
NA	TRBV24-1	13	NA	TRBJ1-5	CATSATGHQPQHF	TGTGCCACCAGTGCGACAGGCCATCAGCCCCAGCATTTT
NA	TRBV25-1	20	NA	TRBJ1-5	CASALHPWDGSSRGNQPQHF	TGTGCCAGCGCCTTGCATCCCTGGGACGGAAGTAGCAGGGGCAATCAGCCCCAGCATTTT
NA	TRBV18	17	NA	TRBJ2-1	CASSPPSRGSSYNEQFF	TGTGCCAGCTCACCACCTAGTAGGGGAAGCTCCTACAATGAGCAGTTCTTC
NA	TRBV4-1	15	NA	TRBJ1-2	CASSQDVTVNYGYTF	TGCGCCAGCAGCCAAGATGTGACGGTAAACTATGGCTACACCTTC
TRBD1	TRBV7-9	15	many	TRBJ2-1	CASSLQTGGYNEQFF	TGTGCCAGCAGCTTGCAGACAGGGGGCTACAATGAGCAGTTCTTC
TRBD1	TRBV15	11	NA	TRBJ1-2	CATSNRGGYTF	TGTGCCACTTCTAACAGGGGCGGCTACACCTTC
NA	TRBV10-1	15	NA	TRBJ2-7	CASSESEGGSYEQYF	TGCGCCAGCAGTGAGTCGGAGGGCGGCTCCTACGAGCAGTACTTC
NA	TRBV24-1	14	few	TRBJ2-5	CATSDLTTEETQYF	TGTGCCACCAGTGATTTAACGACAGAAGAGACCCAGTACTTC
TRBD2	TRBV20-1	16	NA	TRBJ2-3	CSAGRKAGGIGDTQYF	TGCAGTGCTGGGAGGAAAGCGGGGGGAATAGGAGATACGCAGTATTTT
NA	TRBV6-5	15	NA	TRBJ1-5	CASRHDSVGGQPQHF	TGTGCCAGCAGGCACGACAGTGTCGGTGGTCAGCCCCAGCATTTT
TRBD2	TRBV2	22	NA	TRBJ2-1	CASSERRTPGLAGEFALREQFF	TGTGCCAGCAGTGAACGACGAACACCGGGACTAGCGGGGGAGTTTGCCCTTCGTGAGCAGTTCTTC
TRBD1	TRBV20-1	14	few	TRBJ2-7	CSAEADRGSYEQYF	TGCAGTGCTGAAGCGGACAGGGGCTCCTACGAGCAGTACTTC
NA	TRBV6-2/TRBV6-3	13	NA	TRBJ2-3	CASSYGTVDTQYF	TGTGCCAGCAGTTACGGTACAGTCGATACGCAGTATTTT
NA	TRBV5-6	16	NA	TRBJ2-1	CASSLAGLPGTNEQFF	TGTGCCAGCAGCTTGGCCGGTCTTCCGGGTACCAATGAGCAGTTCTTC
NA	TRBV7-2	17	NA	TRBJ2-3	CASSRFGRPGGTDTQYF	TGTGCCAGCAGCCGATTCGGCCGACCGGGCGGGACAGATACGCAGTATTTT
NA	TRBV7-2	12	NA	TRBJ2-7	CASSLEGPAQYF	TGTGCCAGCAGCTTAGAAGGTCCAGCGCAGTACTTC
NA	TRBV12-3/TRBV12-4	15	NA	TRBJ2-1	CASSFRGSSYDEQFF	TGTGCCAGCAGTTTTAGGGGCAGCTCCTACGATGAGCAGTTCTTC
TRBD1	TRBV27	15	NA	TRBJ2-7	CASSLLSQGDYEQYF	TGTGCCAGCAGTTTATTGTCGCAGGGGGACTACGAGCAGTACTTC
NA	TRBV12-3/TRBV12-4	15	NA	TRBJ1-5	CASSQTGDSNQPQHF	TGTGCCAGCAGTCAGACAGGAGATAGCAATCAGCCCCAGCATTTT
TRBD1	TRBV11-2	14	few	TRBJ2-1	CASSTQGAYNEQFF	TGTGCCAGCAGCACACAGGGGGCCTACAATGAGCAGTTCTTC
TRBD2	TRBV24-1	14	NA	TRBJ2-5	CATRGLGPQETQYF	TGTGCCACCAGGGGACTAGGCCCTCAAGAGACCCAGTACTTC
TRBD1	TRBV6-5	14	few	TRBJ2-3	CASSYDRGPDTQYF	TGTGCCAGCAGTTACGACAGGGGGCCAGATACGCAGTATTTT
NA	TRBV20-1	14	few	TRBJ2-1	CSVRRKSSYNEQFF	TGCAGTGTTCGGCGTAAGAGCTCCTACAATGAGCAGTTCTTC
NA	TRBV5-1	13	NA	TRBJ2-3	CASSLHFTDTQYF	TGCGCCAGCAGCTTACACTTCACAGATACGCAGTATTTT
TRBD2	TRBV27	20	NA	TRBJ2-3	CASSLKPTSGGNSRRDTQYF	TGTGCCAGCAGTTTAAAACCCACTAGCGGGGGGAACTCCCGTAGGGATACGCAGTATTTT
TRBD1	TRBV6-2/TRBV6-3	18	once	TRBJ1-2	CASSHSPGQGRRLYGYTF	TGTGCCAGCAGCCACAGCCCGGGACAGGGACGTCGGTTGTATGGCTACACCTTC
TRBD1	TRBV6-5	17	NA	TRBJ2-3	CASSYSLGQKNTDTKYF	TGTGCCAGCAGTTACTCCTTGGGACAGAAAAACACAGATACGAAGTATTTT
NA	TRBV7-9	16	NA	TRBJ2-1	CVSSPTGLIAYNEQFF	TGTGTCAGCAGTCCCACGGGGTTAATTGCCTACAATGAGCAGTTCTTC
TRBD1	TRBV6-2/TRBV6-3	15	NA	TRBJ2-4	CASSWTGGYYNEQYF	TGTGCCAGCAGTTGGACAGGGGGGTACTACAATGAGCAGTACTTC